The sequence of this T cell receptor beta chain was determined in a study of blood T cell repertoires in COVID-19. V dropped 6 bases and J dropped 4 bases, with 13 bases sitting between them. Germline V CDR1 and CDR2: MNHEY, SVGAGI. This CDR3 comprises 13 residues. Sequenced by immunoSEQ multiplex PCR; TCRdb stores in-frame clones only, minus some. The sample consists of 180,000 or so clones, around 90% of them appearing once. This chain links TRBV6-5 with TRBJ2-7; weak D call: TRBD1 (5 bases). The material sequenced was peripheral blood. The sequence was collected from a man in his forties with acute or convalescent COVID-19. The CDR3 reads CASSPTGGYEQYF. CDR3 DNA sequence: TGTGCCAGCAGCCCCACAGGTGGTTACGAGCAGTACTTC.